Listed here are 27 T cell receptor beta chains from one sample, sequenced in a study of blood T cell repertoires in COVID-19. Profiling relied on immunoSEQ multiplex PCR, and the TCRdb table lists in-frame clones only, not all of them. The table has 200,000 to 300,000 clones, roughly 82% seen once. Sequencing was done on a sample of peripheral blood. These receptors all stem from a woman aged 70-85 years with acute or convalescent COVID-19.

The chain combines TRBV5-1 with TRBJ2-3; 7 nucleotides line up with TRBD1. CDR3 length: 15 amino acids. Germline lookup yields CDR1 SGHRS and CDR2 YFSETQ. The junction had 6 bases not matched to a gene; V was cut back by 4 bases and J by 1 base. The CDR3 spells CASSGEDRRTDTQYF. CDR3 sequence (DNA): TGCGCCAGCAGCGGAGAGGACAGGCGCACAGATACGCAGTATTTT.

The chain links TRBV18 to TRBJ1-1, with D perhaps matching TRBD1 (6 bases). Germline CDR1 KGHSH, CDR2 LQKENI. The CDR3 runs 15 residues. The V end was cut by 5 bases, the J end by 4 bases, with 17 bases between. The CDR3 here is CASSSVSGVFTEAFF. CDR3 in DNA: TGTGCCAGCTCATCTGTATCAGGGGTATTCACTGAAGCTTTCTTT.

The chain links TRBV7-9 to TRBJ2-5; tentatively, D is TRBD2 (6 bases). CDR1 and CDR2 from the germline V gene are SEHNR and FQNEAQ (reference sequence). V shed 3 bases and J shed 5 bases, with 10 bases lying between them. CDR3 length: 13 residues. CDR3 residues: CASSFGGLETQYF. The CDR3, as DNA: TGTGCCAGCAGCTTTGGGGGGTTGGAGACCCAGTACTTC.

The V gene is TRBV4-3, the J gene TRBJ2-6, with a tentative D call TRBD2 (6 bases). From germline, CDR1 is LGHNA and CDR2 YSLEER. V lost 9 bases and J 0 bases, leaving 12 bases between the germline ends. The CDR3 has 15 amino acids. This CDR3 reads CASRDSHSGANVLTF. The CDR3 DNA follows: TGCGCCAGTCGGGACTCTCACTCTGGGGCCAACGTCCTGACTTTC.

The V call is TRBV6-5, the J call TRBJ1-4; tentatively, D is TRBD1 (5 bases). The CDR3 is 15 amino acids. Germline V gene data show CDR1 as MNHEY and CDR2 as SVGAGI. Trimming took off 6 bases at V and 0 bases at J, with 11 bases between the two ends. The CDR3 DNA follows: TGTGCCAGCAGAGGGACTTCTGCAACTAATGAAAAACTGTTTTTT. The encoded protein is CASRGTSATNEKLFF.

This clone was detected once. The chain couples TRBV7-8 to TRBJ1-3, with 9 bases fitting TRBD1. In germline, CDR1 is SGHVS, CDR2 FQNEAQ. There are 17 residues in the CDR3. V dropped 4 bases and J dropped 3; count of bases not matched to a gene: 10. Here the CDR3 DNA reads TGTGCCAGCAGCTCAGCCGGGACAGGGCCTGGTGGAAACACCATATATTTT. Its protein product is CASSSAGTGPGGNTIYF.

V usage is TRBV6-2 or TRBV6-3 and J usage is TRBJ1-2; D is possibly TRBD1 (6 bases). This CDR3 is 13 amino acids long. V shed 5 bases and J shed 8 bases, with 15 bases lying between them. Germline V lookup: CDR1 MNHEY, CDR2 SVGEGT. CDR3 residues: CASSTQGLRGYTF. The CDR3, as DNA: TGTGCCAGCAGTACACAGGGTCTACGGGGCTACACCTTC.

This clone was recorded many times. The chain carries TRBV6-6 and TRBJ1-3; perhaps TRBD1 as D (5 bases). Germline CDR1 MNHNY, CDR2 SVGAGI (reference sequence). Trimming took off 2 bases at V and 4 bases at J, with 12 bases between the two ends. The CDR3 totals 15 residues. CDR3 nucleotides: TGTGCCAGCAGTTACGGGCAGGGTGCCGGAAACACCATATATTTT. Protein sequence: CASSYGQGAGNTIYF.

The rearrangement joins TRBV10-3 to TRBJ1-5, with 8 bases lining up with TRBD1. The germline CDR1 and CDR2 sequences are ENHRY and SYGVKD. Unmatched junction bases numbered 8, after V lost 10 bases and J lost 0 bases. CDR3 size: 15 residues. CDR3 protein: CATDGTGYSNQPQHF. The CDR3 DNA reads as TGTGCCACGGACGGGACAGGCTATAGCAATCAGCCCCAGCATTTT.

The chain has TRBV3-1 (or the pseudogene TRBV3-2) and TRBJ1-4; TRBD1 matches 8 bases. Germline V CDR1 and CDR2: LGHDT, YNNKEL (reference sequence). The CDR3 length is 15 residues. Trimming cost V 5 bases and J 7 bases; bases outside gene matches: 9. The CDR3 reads CASSSKTQGGEKLFF. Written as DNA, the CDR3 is TGTGCCAGCAGCTCTAAGACACAGGGGGGTGAAAAACTGTTTTTT.

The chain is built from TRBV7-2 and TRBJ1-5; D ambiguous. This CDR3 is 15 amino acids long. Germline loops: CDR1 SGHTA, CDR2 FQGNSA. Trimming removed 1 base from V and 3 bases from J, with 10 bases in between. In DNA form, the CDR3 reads TGTGCCAGCAGCTTAGTGGCAGGAAACAATCAGCCCCAGCATTTT. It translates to CASSLVAGNNQPQHF. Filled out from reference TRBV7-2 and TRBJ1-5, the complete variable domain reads GAGVSQSPSNKVTEKGKDVELRCDPISGHTALYWYRQSLGQGLEFLIYFQGNSAPDKSGLPSDRFSAERTGGSVSTLTIQRTQQEDSAVYLCASSLVAGNNQPQHFGDGTRLSIL.

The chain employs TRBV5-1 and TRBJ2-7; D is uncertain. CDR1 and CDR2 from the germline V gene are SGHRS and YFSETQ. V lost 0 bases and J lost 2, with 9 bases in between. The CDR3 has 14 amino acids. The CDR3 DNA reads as TGCGCCAGCAGCTTGGGACACCAGACCTACGAGCAGTACTTC. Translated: CASSLGHQTYEQYF.

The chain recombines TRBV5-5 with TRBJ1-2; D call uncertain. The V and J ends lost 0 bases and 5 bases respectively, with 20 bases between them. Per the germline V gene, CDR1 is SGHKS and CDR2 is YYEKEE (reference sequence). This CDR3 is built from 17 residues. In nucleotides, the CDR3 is TGTGCCAGCAGCTTGGGATTTTTTGAGGGTGGGCCATATGGCTACACCTTC. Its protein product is CASSLGFFEGGPYGYTF.

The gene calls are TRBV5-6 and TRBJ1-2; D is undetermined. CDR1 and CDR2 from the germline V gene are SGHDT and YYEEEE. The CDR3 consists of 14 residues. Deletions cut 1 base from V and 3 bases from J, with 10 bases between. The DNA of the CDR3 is TGTGCCAGCAGCTTGAGTTGGCAGTACTATGGCTACACCTTC. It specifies CASSLSWQYYGYTF.

CDR3 DNA sequence: TGTGCCAGCAGCTTAGGAGGGGGTGGTGGCTACACCTTC. Amino acid sequence: CASSLGGGGGYTF. V and J are TRBV7-2 and TRBJ1-2; D perhaps matches TRBD1 (6 bases). V lost 1 base and J 7 bases, leaving 10 bases between the germline ends. CDR3 length: 13 amino acids. The germline gives CDR1 SGHTA, CDR2 FQGNSA.

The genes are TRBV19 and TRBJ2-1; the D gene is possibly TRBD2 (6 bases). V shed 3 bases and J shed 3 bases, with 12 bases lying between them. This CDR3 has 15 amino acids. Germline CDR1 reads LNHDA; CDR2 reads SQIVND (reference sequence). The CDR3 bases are TGTGCCAGTAGTATGGGGGGAGGCTTCTACAATGAGCAGTTCTTC. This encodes CASSMGGGFYNEQFF.

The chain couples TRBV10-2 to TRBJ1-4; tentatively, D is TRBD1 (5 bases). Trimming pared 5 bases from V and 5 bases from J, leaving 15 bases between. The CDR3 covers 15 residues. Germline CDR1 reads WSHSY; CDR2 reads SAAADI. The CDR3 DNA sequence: TGCGCCAGCAGTCCGACAGCTCCTCTAAATGAAAAACTGTTTTTT. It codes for CASSPTAPLNEKLFF.

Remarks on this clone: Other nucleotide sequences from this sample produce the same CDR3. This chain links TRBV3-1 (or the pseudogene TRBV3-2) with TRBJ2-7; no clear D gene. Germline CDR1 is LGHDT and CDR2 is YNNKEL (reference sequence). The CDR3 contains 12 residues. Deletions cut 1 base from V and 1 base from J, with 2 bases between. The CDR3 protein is CASSQVSYEQYF. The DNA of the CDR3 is TGTGCCAGCAGCCAAGTATCCTACGAGCAGTACTTC.

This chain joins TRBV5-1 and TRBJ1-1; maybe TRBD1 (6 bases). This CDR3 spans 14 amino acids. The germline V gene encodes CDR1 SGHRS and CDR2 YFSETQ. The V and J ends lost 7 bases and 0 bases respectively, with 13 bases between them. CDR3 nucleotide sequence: TGCGCCAGCGCCGACCAGGGGCTGAACACTGAAGCTTTCTTT. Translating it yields CASADQGLNTEAFF.

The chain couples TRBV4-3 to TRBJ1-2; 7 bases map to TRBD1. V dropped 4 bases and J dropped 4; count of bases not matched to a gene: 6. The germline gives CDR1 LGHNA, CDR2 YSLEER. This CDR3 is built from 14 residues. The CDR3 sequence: CASSRDRDPYGYTF. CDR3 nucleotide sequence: TGCGCCAGCAGCCGCGACAGGGACCCCTATGGCTACACCTTC.

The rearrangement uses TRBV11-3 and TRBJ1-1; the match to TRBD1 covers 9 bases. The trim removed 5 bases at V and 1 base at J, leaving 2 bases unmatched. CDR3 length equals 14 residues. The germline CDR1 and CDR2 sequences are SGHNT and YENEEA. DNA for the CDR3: TGTGCCAGCAGCCCGGGACAGGGGAACACTGAAGCTTTCTTT. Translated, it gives CASSPGQGNTEAFF.

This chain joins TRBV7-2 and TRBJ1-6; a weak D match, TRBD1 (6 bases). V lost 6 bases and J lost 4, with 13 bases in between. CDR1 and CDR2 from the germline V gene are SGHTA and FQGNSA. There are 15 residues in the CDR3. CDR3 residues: CASRQGGGYNSPLHF. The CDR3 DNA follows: TGTGCCAGCAGGCAGGGAGGGGGGTATAATTCACCCCTCCACTTT.

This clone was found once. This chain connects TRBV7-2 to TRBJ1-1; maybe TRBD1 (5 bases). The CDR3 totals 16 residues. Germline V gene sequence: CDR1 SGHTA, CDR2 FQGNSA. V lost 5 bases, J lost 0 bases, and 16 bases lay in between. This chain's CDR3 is CASSPPGLSLNTEAFF. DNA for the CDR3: TGTGCCAGCAGCCCACCGGGACTGAGCCTGAACACTGAAGCTTTCTTT.

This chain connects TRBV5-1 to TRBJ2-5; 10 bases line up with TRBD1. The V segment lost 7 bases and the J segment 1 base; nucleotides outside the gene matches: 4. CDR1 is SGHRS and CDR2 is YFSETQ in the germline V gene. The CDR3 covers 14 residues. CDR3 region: CASAGQGSQETQYF. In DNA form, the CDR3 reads TGCGCCAGCGCGGGACAGGGGTCCCAAGAGACCCAGTACTTC.

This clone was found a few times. The CDR3 here is CASSLKGARNSPLHF. Written as DNA, the CDR3 is TGTGCCAGCAGTTTAAAGGGAGCCCGTAATTCACCCCTCCACTTT. The chain combines TRBV27 with TRBJ1-6, with no clear D. CDR1 MNHEY and CDR2 SMNVEV come from the germline V gene (reference sequence). V lost 2 bases, J lost 6 bases, and 11 bases lay in between. The CDR3 has 15 amino acids.

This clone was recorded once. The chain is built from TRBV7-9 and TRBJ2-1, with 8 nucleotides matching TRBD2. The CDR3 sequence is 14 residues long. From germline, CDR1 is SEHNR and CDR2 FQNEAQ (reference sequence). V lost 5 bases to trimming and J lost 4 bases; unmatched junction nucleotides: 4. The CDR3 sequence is CASSPGLAYNEQFF. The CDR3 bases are TGTGCCAGCAGCCCCGGACTAGCTTACAATGAGCAGTTCTTC. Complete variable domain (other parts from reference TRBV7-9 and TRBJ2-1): DTGVSQNPRHKITKRGQNVTFRCDPISEHNRLYWYRQTLGQGPEFLTYFQNEAQLEKSRLLSDRFSAERPKGSFSTLEIQRTEQGDSAMYLCASSPGLAYNEQFFGPGTRLTVL.

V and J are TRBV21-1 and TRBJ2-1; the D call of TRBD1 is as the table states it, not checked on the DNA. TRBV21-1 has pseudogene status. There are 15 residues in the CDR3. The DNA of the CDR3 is TGTGCCAGCAGCAATGACAGGGAAAATGACAATGAGCAGTTCTTC. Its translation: CASSNDRENDNEQFF.